Reported below is one TCR beta chain. Total RNA amounting to around 450 ng was the source from which TCR beta cDNA was made with a constant-region primer. Employing slightly modified ARM-PCR, three nested multiplex PCR rounds were run, and these gave rise to the TCR beta libraries. Both of the initial two PCR rounds ran for nine to ten cycles and employed TRBV1-TRBV30 forward primers alongside a C-beta reverse primer. From the multiplex PCR reads, TCRdb called clonotypes with MiXCR, one entry per CDR3 protein. There are a few hundred thousand distinct CDR3 sequences in the sample; 50% to 60% occur only once, and more than 15% lies in the top ten. This specimen belongs to a study of tumor-infiltrating lymphocytes in primary liver carcinoma. Alongside blood RNA obtained from unsorted whole blood, germline DNA was also extracted. Before the operation took place, around 4 milliliters of peripheral blood were collected.

The CDR3 extends over 14 amino acids. Germline values: CDR1 SGHAT, CDR2 FQNNGV. V gave up 3 bases and J gave up 7 bases, with 16 bases separating them. This sequence was found in a woman under 40 with primary liver carcinoma and hepatitis B virus infection. The chain carries TRBV11-2 and TRBJ2-7; D gene unclear. The sequencing input was peripheral blood. CDR3 nucleotides: TGTGCCAGCAGCTTCGCTCAGTCGGTGAAAGAGCAGTACTTC. Its translation: CASSFAQSVKEQYF.